The rows below give T cell receptor beta chains drawn from one sample of a study of Graves' ophthalmopathy and Graves' hyperthyroidism. TCRdb redid the calling of the multiplex PCR reads with MiXCR, one entry per CDR3 protein. The sample lists around 16,000 distinct CDR3 sequences; 45% to 55% were seen once. The sequenced sample consisted of peripheral blood. These receptor sequences come from a woman aged 40 to 50 with stable Graves' hyperthyroidism. Each CDR3 is given with its conserved first and last residue. D genes are given only for firm matches. Clone size is stated in some rows and not others, as once, few, many or a class when expanded.

V	length	J	size	D	CDR3	DNA
TRBV9	15	TRBJ2-1	many	TRBD2	CASSWTSGGASEQFF	TGTGCCAGCAGCTGGACTAGCGGGGGGGCTAGTGAGCAGTTCTTC
TRBV5-1	15	TRBJ2-3	many	.	CASSLAAASTDTQYF	TGCGCCAGCAGCTTGGCAGCAGCTAGCACAGATACGCAGTATTTT
TRBV6-4	12	TRBJ1-2	many	.	CASSETGVGYTF	TGTGCCAGCAGCGAAACCGGGGTGGGCTACACCTTC
TRBV18	15	TRBJ2-7	.	.	CASSPPGGDGYEQYF	TGTGCCAGCTCACCACCCGGCGGGGATGGCTACGAGCAGTACTTC
TRBV7-8	17	TRBJ2-3	once	TRBD2	CASSLARLAGETDTQYF	TGTGCCAGCAGCCTAGCGAGACTAGCGGGAGAGACAGATACGCAGTATTTT
TRBV10-3	13	TRBJ1-5	.	.	CAISENLREAQHF	TGTGCCATCAGTGAAAACCTCCGGGAAGCCCAGCATTTT
TRBV5-5	11	TRBJ2-3	many	.	CASSIARTQYF	TGTGCCAGCAGCATCGCGCGTACGCAGTATTTT
TRBV20-1	12	TRBJ1-2	many	.	CSARTLNYGYTF	TGCAGTGCTCGCACACTAAACTATGGCTACACCTTC
TRBV10-3	13	TRBJ1-2	medium-sized	TRBD1	CAVSGTGPYGYTF	TGTGCCGTCTCCGGGACAGGGCCCTATGGCTACACCTTC
TRBV20-1	17	TRBJ2-7	many	TRBD2	CSARGGLAGGRSYEQYF	TGCAGTGCTAGAGGTGGACTAGCGGGGGGACGCTCCTACGAGCAGTACTTC
TRBV7-9	13	TRBJ1-1	many	TRBD1	CASSRDSRYGAFF	TGTGCCAGCAGCCGGGACAGCAGGTATGGGGCTTTCTTT
TRBV25-1	15	TRBJ2-1	once	.	CASSEWGGLYNEQFF	TGTGCCAGCAGTGAATGGGGGGGCCTCTACAATGAGCAGTTCTTC
TRBV10-3	13	TRBJ2-7	medium-sized	TRBD1	CAILKQGINEQYF	TGTGCCATCTTGAAACAGGGGATAAACGAGCAGTACTTC
TRBV10-3	16	TRBJ2-2	.	TRBD1	CDISDYRDRGSGEPFF	TGTGACATCAGTGACTACCGGGACAGGGGATCCGGGGAGCCGTTTTTT
TRBV7-2	14	TRBJ2-7	.	TRBD2	CASSPTGRGYEQYF	TGTGCCAGCAGCCCTACGGGGCGGGGGTACGAGCAGTACTTC
TRBV5-1	15	TRBJ2-2	many	.	CASSSEVTDTGELFF	TGCGCCAGCAGCTCGGAGGTAACGGACACCGGGGAGCTGTTTTTT
TRBV2	14	TRBJ2-5	.	.	CASSGSGGGETQYF	TGTGCCAGCAGTGGGTCCGGGGGCGGAGAGACCCAGTACTTC
TRBV19	17	TRBJ1-2	many	TRBD1	CASSIGARGRTNYGYTF	TGTGCCAGTAGTATCGGGGCCAGGGGGCGCACGAACTATGGCTACACCTTC
TRBV6-5	14	TRBJ1-2	few	TRBD1	CATYGEQGAGGYTF	TGTGCCACCTACGGGGAGCAGGGGGCCGGTGGCTACACCTTC
TRBV9	12	TRBJ1-3	.	.	CASSVDADTIYF	TGTGCCAGCAGCGTAGACGCGGACACCATATATTTT
TRBV24-1	16	TRBJ2-2	.	.	CATSDPMSEDTEELFF	TGTGCCACCAGTGATCCTATGAGCGAGGACACCGAGGAGCTGTTTTTT
TRBV10-3	13	TRBJ2-7	.	TRBD1	CASAGDRGGERYF	TGTGCCAGCGCTGGGGACAGGGGCGGCGAGCGGTACTTC
TRBV5-1	16	TRBJ2-1	.	.	CASSGHSSASYNEQFF	TGCGCCAGCAGCGGCCACTCCAGCGCGTCCTACAATGAGCAGTTCTTC
TRBV15	14	TRBJ2-1	.	.	CATSTRRFDNEQFF	TGTGCCACCAGCACCAGGCGCTTTGACAATGAGCAGTTCTTC
TRBV7-8	18	TRBJ2-2	many	TRBD2	CASSLKGLAGGGTGELFF	TGTGCCAGCAGCTTAAAGGGACTAGCGGGAGGAGGTACCGGGGAGCTGTTTTTT
TRBV14	18	TRBJ2-5	.	TRBD2	CASSLALGTSGFQETQYF	TGTGCCAGCAGCCTCGCCCTAGGGACTAGCGGGTTCCAAGAGACCCAGTACTTC
TRBV2	12	TRBJ2-6	.	.	CASNEGISTEAF	TGTGCCAGCAACGAGGGAATTTCGACTGAAGCTTTC
TRBV19	13	TRBJ1-1	medium-sized	TRBD1	CASSIEGQREAFF	TGTGCCAGTAGTATAGAGGGACAGCGAGAAGCTTTCTTT
TRBV6-5	15	TRBJ1-4	.	.	CASSYDTGLGEKLFF	TGTGCCAGCAGTTACGACACCGGTTTGGGGGAAAAACTGTTTTTT
TRBV10-3	12	TRBJ1-2	.	.	CAIKGFGYGYTF	TGTGCCATCAAAGGTTTTGGGTATGGCTACACCTTC
TRBV5-5	14	TRBJ1-2	.	.	CASSLDIPNYGYTF	TGTGCCAGCAGCTTAGACATACCGAACTATGGCTACACCTTC
TRBV20-1	13	TRBJ2-1	few	.	CSASLGQTFEQFF	TGCAGTGCCAGCCTGGGACAAACCTTTGAGCAGTTCTTC
TRBV6-1	17	TRBJ2-1	many	TRBD2	CASSEILGERGADEQFF	TGTGCCAGCAGTGAAATCCTAGGAGAGCGGGGGGCCGATGAGCAGTTCTTC
TRBV4-1	13	TRBJ2-5	.	.	CASSHQTGETQYF	TGCGCCAGCAGCCACCAAACCGGGGAGACCCAGTACTTC
TRBV6-4	16	TRBJ2-2	few	TRBD2	CASSASTSGSPGELFF	TGTGCCAGCAGTGCTTCGACTAGCGGGAGTCCCGGGGAGCTGTTTTTT
TRBV24-1	16	TRBJ2-1	.	.	CATSDFGQGAHNEQLF	.
TRBV10-3	16	TRBJ2-1	few	.	CAIRDPDWPLYNEQFF	TGTGCCATCAGGGACCCGGACTGGCCGCTATACAATGAGCAGTTCTTC
TRBV28	18	TRBJ2-3	few	TRBD2	CASSLSSGGRAFTDTQYF	TGTGCCAGCAGTTTAAGTTCGGGAGGACGGGCCTTCACAGATACGCAGTATTTT